The source of this T cell receptor beta chain is a study of blood T cell repertoires in COVID-19. At the level of the study: Sources were T cells, B-cell-depleted T cells, or PBMCs; the material itself was cDNA or gDNA.

The V gene end was trimmed by 2 bases and the J gene end by 3 bases; junction bases not matched to a gene: 3. The CDR3 contains 16 residues. Germline V gives CDR1 KGHDR, CDR2 SFDVKD. Measured with immunoSEQ multiplex PCR; TCRdb has only the in-frame clones, and not every one. The sample gives 130,000 to 150,000 clones, roughly 80% of which show up once; approximately 3.5% is in the top ten. The TCR originated in a man between 70 and 80 years old who had recovered from COVID-19. The specimen sequenced was peripheral blood. V usage is TRBV24-1 and J usage is TRBJ2-2; 9 bases agree with TRBD1. CDR3 bases: TGTGCCACCAGTGATTGGGGACAGGGAGACACCGGGGAGCTGTTTTTT. Translation gives CATSDWGQGDTGELFF.